The 29 T cell receptor beta chains presented below share a single source sample, sequenced in a study of blood T cell repertoires in COVID-19. Here immunoSEQ multiplex PCR was the method, and the copy in TCRdb shows in-frame clones only, minus some. Of roughly 230,000 clones detected, roughly nine tenths appear once; the ten largest clones hold less than 5%. Sequenced sample: peripheral blood. Receptors originate from a woman aged 40 to 49 who had recovered from COVID-19.

V usage is TRBV5-1 and J usage is TRBJ1-4; the D is unclear. CDR3 length equals 14 residues. Germline V CDR1 and CDR2: SGHRS, YFSETQ. Trimming left V 4 bases short and J 3 bases short, with 10 bases between. The CDR3 nucleotides are TGCGCCAGCAGCGGAAAGGAGCCTAATGAAAAACTGTTTTTT. It codes for CASSGKEPNEKLFF.

The V call is TRBV24-1, the J call TRBJ1-2, with 8 bases that match TRBD1. The CDR3 sequence is 16 residues long. V lost 3 bases and J lost 7; bases outside the gene matches: 12. Germline V CDR1 and CDR2: KGHDR, SFDVKD. The CDR3: CATSDGPTGDSFGYTF. The CDR3 DNA follows: TGTGCCACCAGTGATGGACCGACAGGGGATTCTTTTGGCTACACCTTC.

This rearrangement joins TRBV30 to TRBJ2-3; a possible D gene is TRBD2 (5 bases). The CDR3 consists of 14 residues. Germline V gene sequence: CDR1 GTSNPN, CDR2 SVGIG (reference sequence). The V end lost 5 bases, the J end lost 1 base, and 13 bases lay between the germline ends. In DNA, the CDR3 is TGTGCCTGGGGGGTTGGGAGTGGCACAGATACGCAGTATTTT. Translating gives CAWGVGSGTDTQYF.

The V and J genes are TRBV3-1 (or the pseudogene TRBV3-2) and TRBJ2-5, with TRBD2 as a possible D gene (6 bases). The CDR3 contains 14 residues. In germline, CDR1 is LGHDT, CDR2 YNNKEL (reference sequence). V shed 0 bases and J shed 1 base, with 6 bases lying between them. CDR3 sequence (DNA): TGTGCCAGCAGCCAAGAGGGGGGCCAAGAGACCCAGTACTTC. Encoded protein: CASSQEGGQETQYF.

V and J are TRBV5-4 and TRBJ2-5, with 10 bases that match TRBD2. The J segment lost 4 bases and the V segment lost 0 bases, leaving 6 bases of the junction unmatched. The CDR3 spans 16 residues. CDR1 SGHNT and CDR2 YYREEE come from the germline V gene (reference sequence). As DNA, the CDR3 is TGTGCCAGCAGCTTGGCACTAGCGGGAATGGGAGAGACCCAGTACTTC. Translated, it gives CASSLALAGMGETQYF.

This clone was counted once. V usage is TRBV9 and J usage is TRBJ1-3; D remains unclear. Germline lookup yields CDR1 SGDLS and CDR2 YYNGEE. This CDR3 has 16 residues. Trimming left V 0 bases short and J 4 bases short, with 14 bases between. This CDR3 is CASSVDAGAQGNTIYF. The CDR3 region has the DNA TGTGCCAGCAGCGTAGATGCGGGAGCCCAAGGAAACACCATATATTTT. Filled out from reference TRBV9 and TRBJ1-3, the complete variable domain reads DSGVTQTPKHLITATGQRVTLRCSPRSGDLSVYWYQQSLDQGLQFLIQYYNGEERAKGNILERFSAQQFPDLHSELNLSSLELGDSALYFCASSVDAGAQGNTIYFGEGSWLTVV.

The rearrangement joins TRBV7-9 to TRBJ2-2; D might be TRBD1 (6 bases). The CDR3 consists of 15 residues. Looked up from germline, CDR1 is SEHNR and CDR2 is FQNEAQ (reference sequence). The ends were cut back, 3 bases at V and 4 bases at J, with 12 bases in the middle. The CDR3 is CASSFWEQGTGELFF. The CDR3 bases are TGTGCCAGCAGCTTCTGGGAACAGGGCACCGGGGAGCTGTTTTTT. The full variable domain, its missing parts supplied by reference TRBV7-9 and TRBJ2-2, is DTGVSQNPRHKITKRGQNVTFRCDPISEHNRLYWYRQTLGQGPEFLTYFQNEAQLEKSRLLSDRFSAERPKGSFSTLEIQRTEQGDSAMYLCASSFWEQGTGELFFGEGSRLTVL.

The V gene is TRBV6-5, the J gene TRBJ1-1, with D possibly being TRBD1 (5 bases). Germline CDR1 is MNHEY and CDR2 is SVGAGI. The CDR3 has 13 amino acids. V lost 6 bases to trimming and J lost 0 bases, with 8 bases between them. The CDR3 protein is CASSAGVNTEAFF. In DNA, the CDR3 is TGTGCCAGCAGCGCGGGGGTGAACACTGAAGCTTTCTTT.

The chain employs TRBV18 and TRBJ1-2; D call uncertain. CDR1 KGHSH and CDR2 LQKENI come from the germline V gene. The CDR3 contains 18 residues. Trimming took off 0 bases at V and 4 bases at J, with 21 bases between the two ends. The CDR3 loop is CASSPPIGSSWRIYGYTF. The CDR3 DNA is TGTGCCAGCTCACCACCGATAGGGTCGTCTTGGAGGATCTATGGCTACACCTTC.

The chain has TRBV30 and TRBJ1-2; 10 bases are shared with TRBD1. This CDR3 comprises 16 residues. Germline loops: CDR1 GTSNPN, CDR2 SVGIG (reference sequence). The V segment lost 3 bases and the J segment 2 bases; nucleotides outside the gene matches: 9. The CDR3 coding sequence is TGTGCCTGGAGCGTTATAAGGACAGGGGGAAACTATGGCTACACCTTC. The encoded protein is CAWSVIRTGGNYGYTF. The full variable domain, rest sourced from reference TRBV30 and TRBJ1-2, is SQTIHQWPATLVQPVGSPLSLECTVEGTSNPNLYWYRQAAGRGLQLLFYSVGIGQISSEVPQNLSASRPQDRQFILSSKKLLLSDSGFYLCAWSVIRTGGNYGYTFGSGTRLTVV.

The genes are TRBV4-3 and TRBJ1-2; 7 bases agree with TRBD1. Germline trimming cut 3 bases from V and 5 bases from J; bases unmatched to any gene: 6. The CDR3 runs to 14 residues. Per the germline V gene, CDR1 is LGHNA and CDR2 is YSLEER. CDR3: CASSHDRERYGYTF. CDR3 nucleotide sequence: TGCGCCAGCAGCCACGACAGGGAGCGGTATGGCTACACCTTC.

The chain combines TRBV28 with TRBJ2-1, with D possibly TRBD1 on 6 matching bases. V was shortened by 4 bases and J by 10 bases, with 8 bases between the two germline ends. CDR1 is MDHEN and CDR2 is SYDVKM in the germline V gene. The CDR3 extends over 11 amino acids. The CDR3 protein is CASSYRVEQFF. For the CDR3, the DNA is TGTGCCAGCAGTTACAGGGTCGAGCAGTTCTTC.

This chain joins TRBV6-6 and TRBJ1-2; no clear D. CDR3 length: 11 amino acids. Germline V lookup: CDR1 MNHNY, CDR2 SVGAGI (reference sequence). Trimming shortened V by 6 bases and J by 8 bases, and 10 bases separated the two germline ends. In DNA, the CDR3 is TGTGCCAGCAGCTCCACCGAGGGCTACACCTTC. Protein product: CASSSTEGYTF.

This chain links TRBV6-1 with TRBJ1-2; no definite D call. Trimming cost V 3 bases and J 4 bases, with 9 bases left between them. The CDR3 is made up of 13 amino acids. Per germline, CDR1 MNHNS and CDR2 SASEGT. This chain's CDR3 is CASSEWASYGYTF. The CDR3 nucleotides are TGTGCCAGCAGTGAGTGGGCATCCTATGGCTACACCTTC.

The chain joins TRBV6-5 to TRBJ1-1, with no clear D. From germline, CDR1 is MNHEY and CDR2 SVGAGI. This CDR3 comprises 11 residues. Trimming stripped 1 base from V and 10 bases from J, with 7 bases between. The CDR3 sequence: CASSYFDRAFF. The CDR3 DNA reads as TGTGCCAGCAGTTACTTTGATAGAGCTTTCTTT.

Only one count was recorded for this clone. The chain combines TRBV9 with TRBJ2-1; D unresolved. CDR3 length: 13 residues. With 0 bases removed from V and 7 bases from J, the gap between germline ends came to 8 bases. The germline V gene has CDR1 SGDLS and CDR2 YYNGEE. Here the CDR3 DNA reads TGTGCCAGCAGCGTAGGGCACCGAAATGAGCAGTTCTTC. Residues: CASSVGHRNEQFF.

The chain recombines TRBV5-1 with TRBJ2-1; 9 nucleotides match TRBD1. The length of the CDR3 is 17 residues. Germline V gene lookup returns CDR1 SGHRS and CDR2 YFSETQ. V lost 3 bases, J lost 5 bases, and 12 bases stayed unmatched. This CDR3 is CASSSGWSRDRDNEQFF. CDR3 coding DNA: TGCGCCAGCAGCTCTGGTTGGTCCCGGGACAGGGACAATGAGCAGTTCTTC.

This chain uses TRBV27 with TRBJ1-4; 10 bases are shared with TRBD1. Per germline, CDR1 MNHEY and CDR2 SMNVEV (reference sequence). V lost 3 bases and J lost 7; bases outside the gene matches: 5. The CDR3 contains 15 residues. The CDR3 DNA follows: TGTGCCAGCAGTTTTAAGGGACAGGGGTTTGAAAAACTGTTTTTT. Its protein product is CASSFKGQGFEKLFF.

The genes are TRBV5-4 and TRBJ2-5, with D possibly being TRBD1 (5 bases). This CDR3 has 14 residues. V was shortened by 3 bases and J by 2 bases, with 11 bases between the two germline ends. In germline, CDR1 is SGHNT, CDR2 YYREEE (reference sequence). The CDR3 DNA reads TGTGCCAGCAGCTCGACAGCAAATCAAGAGACCCAGTACTTC. Its protein is CASSSTANQETQYF.

V gene TRBV19 combines with J gene TRBJ1-1, with D tentatively TRBD1 (5 bases). The CDR3 is made up of 15 amino acids. V was clipped by 4 bases and J by 0 bases, with 12 bases between them. The germline CDR1 and CDR2 sequences are LNHDA and SQIVND (reference sequence). The DNA for the CDR3 is TGTGCCAGTAGTAATCAGGGTCAGATGAACACTGAAGCTTTCTTT. Translated, it gives CASSNQGQMNTEAFF. Combining the CDR3 with reference TRBV19 and TRBJ1-1 gives the whole variable domain DGGITQSPKYLFRKEGQNVTLSCEQNLNHDAMYWYRQDPGQGLRLIYYSQIVNDFQKGDIAEGYSVSREKKESFPLTVTSAQKNPTAFYLCASSNQGQMNTEAFFGQGTRLTVV.

This chain links TRBV5-6 with TRBJ1-3, with D unresolved. Trimming removed 2 bases at V and 4 bases at J, with 13 bases between. Germline-derived CDR1 and CDR2 are SGHDT and YYEEEE. The length of the CDR3 is 15 residues. Here the CDR3 DNA reads TGTGCCAGCAGCTTTAGGGAGGGCGGAGGAAACACCATATATTTT. Protein product: CASSFREGGGNTIYF.

The chain uses TRBV15 and TRBJ2-1; D not resolved. The germline gives CDR1 LNHNV, CDR2 YYDKDF (reference sequence). V lost 0 bases to trimming and J lost 10 bases, with 19 bases between them. The CDR3 sequence is 16 residues long. CDR3 in amino acids: CATSRDRPGAGQEQFF. The CDR3 DNA follows: TGTGCCACCAGCAGAGATAGGCCAGGTGCCGGCCAAGAGCAGTTCTTC.

This chain links TRBV7-9 with TRBJ1-1; D is possibly TRBD1 (6 bases). The CDR3 length is 12 residues. Trimming stripped 3 bases from V and 5 bases from J, with 7 bases between. Germline CDR1 reads SEHNR; CDR2 reads FQNEAQ (reference sequence). CDR3 nucleotide sequence: TGTGCCAGCAGCTTGGGGGCTACTGAAGCTTTCTTT. Amino acids: CASSLGATEAFF.

V gene TRBV5-1 combines with J gene TRBJ1-3, with no clear D. Germline assignment: CDR1 SGHRS and CDR2 YFSETQ. CDR3 length equals 16 residues. V shed 3 bases and J shed 0 bases, with 13 bases lying between them. CDR3 loop: CASSSRTVSSGNTIYF. The CDR3 DNA is TGCGCCAGCAGCTCTCGAACGGTGAGCTCTGGAAACACCATATATTTT.

The chain joins TRBV11-2 to TRBJ1-4; 7 positions match TRBD1. V was clipped by 1 base and J by 3 bases; unmatched bases: 2. Germline V gene lookup returns CDR1 SGHAT and CDR2 FQNNGV. The CDR3 covers 15 residues. As DNA, the CDR3 is TGTGCCAGCAGCTTAGCGGGACAGCCTAATGAAAAACTGTTTTTT. Its protein product is CASSLAGQPNEKLFF. The full variable domain, in which reference TRBV11-2 and TRBJ1-4 provide the parts outside the CDR3, is EAGVAQSPRYKIIEKRQSVAFWCNPISGHATLYWYQQILGQGPKLLIQFQNNGVVDDSQLPKDRFSAERLKGVDSTLKIQPAKLEDSAVYLCASSLAGQPNEKLFFGSGTQLSVL.

This clone was counted between two and nine times. The genes are TRBV5-1 and TRBJ1-5; 9 positions agree with TRBD1. The CDR3 runs 16 residues. The V gene's germline CDR1 is SGHRS and CDR2 YFSETQ. After removal of 4 bases from V and 6 bases from J, the junction contained 11 bases not matched to a gene. The chain's CDR3 is CASSPGTGSESQPQHF. The CDR3 bases are TGCGCCAGCAGCCCGGGGACAGGGTCAGAATCTCAGCCCCAGCATTTT. Based on the CDR3 plus reference TRBV5-1 and TRBJ1-5, the full variable domain is KAGVTQTPRYLIKTRGQQVTLSCSPISGHRSVSWYQQTPGQGLQFLFEYFSETQRNKGNFPGRFSGRQFSNSRSEMNVSTLELGDSALYLCASSPGTGSESQPQHFGDGTRLSIL.

V is TRBV7-6 and J is TRBJ2-1, with TRBD2 matching 7 bases. Looked up from germline, CDR1 is SGHVS and CDR2 is FNYEAQ. The trim removed 1 base at V and 9 bases at J, leaving 12 bases unmatched. The CDR3 consists of 16 residues. DNA of the CDR3: TGTGCCAGCAGCTTAGGGCTGGGGGGGTTCTCTAGTGAGCAGTTCTTC. Protein sequence: CASSLGLGGFSSEQFF. Based on the CDR3 plus reference TRBV7-6 and TRBJ2-1, the full variable domain is GAGVSQSPRYKVTKRGQDVALRCDPISGHVSLYWYRQALGQGPEFLTYFNYEAQQDKSGLPNDRFSAERPEGSISTLTIQRTEQRDSAMYRCASSLGLGGFSSEQFFGPGTRLTVL.

The chain links TRBV12-5 to TRBJ2-1, with TRBD2 as a possible D gene (8 bases). From germline, CDR1 is LGHNT and CDR2 FRNRAP. The CDR3 sequence is 14 residues long. Trimming cost V 3 bases and J 8 bases, with 14 bases left between them. The CDR3 region is CASGFSGGGHEQFF. CDR3 DNA sequence: TGTGCTAGTGGTTTCTCGGGAGGGGGCCATGAGCAGTTCTTC.

The rearrangement uses TRBV6-2 or TRBV6-3 and TRBJ2-7, with D unclear. V dropped 5 bases and J dropped 2 bases, with 7 bases sitting between them. CDR1 and CDR2 from the germline V gene are MNHEY and SVGEGT. The CDR3 spans 12 residues. CDR3 protein: CASSQVPYEQYV. The CDR3, as DNA: TGTGCCAGCAGTCAGGTCCCCTACGAGCAGTACGTC.